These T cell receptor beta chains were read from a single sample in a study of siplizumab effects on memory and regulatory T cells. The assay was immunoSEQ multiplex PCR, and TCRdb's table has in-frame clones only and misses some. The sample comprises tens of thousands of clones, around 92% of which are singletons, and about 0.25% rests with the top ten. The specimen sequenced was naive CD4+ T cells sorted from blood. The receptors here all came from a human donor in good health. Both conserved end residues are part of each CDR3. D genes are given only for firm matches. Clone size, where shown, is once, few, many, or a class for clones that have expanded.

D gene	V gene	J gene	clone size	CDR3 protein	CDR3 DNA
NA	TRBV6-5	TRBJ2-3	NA	CASSYGQGTGRYF	TGTGCCAGCAGTTACGGCCAGGGGACGGGGCGGTATTTT
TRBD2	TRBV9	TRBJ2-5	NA	CASSAKTSGAFSTQYF	TGTGCCAGCAGCGCCAAGACTAGCGGGGCCTTCTCAACCCAGTACTTC
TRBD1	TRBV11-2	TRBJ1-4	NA	CASSPDRGGEKLFF	TGTGCCAGCAGCCCAGACAGGGGAGGAGAAAAACTGTTTTTT
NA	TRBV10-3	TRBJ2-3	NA	CAIRGPGTDTQYF	TGTGCCATCAGAGGCCCCGGGACAGATACGCAGTATTTT
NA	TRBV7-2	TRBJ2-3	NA	CASSLGAQGTDTQYF	TGTGCCAGCAGCTTAGGAGCCCAGGGCACAGATACGCAGTATTTT
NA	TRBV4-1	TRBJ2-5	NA	CASSQVPSSEETQYF	TGCGCCAGCAGCCAAGTGCCTAGCTCGGAAGAGACCCAGTACTTC
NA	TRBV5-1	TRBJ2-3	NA	CASSSSTDTQYF	TGCGCCAGCAGCTCCAGCACAGATACGCAGTATTTT
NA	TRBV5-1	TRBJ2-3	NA	CASSLDRPADTQYF	TGCGCCAGCAGCTTGGACAGACCGGCAGATACGCAGTATTTT
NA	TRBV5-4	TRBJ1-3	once	CASSPVEGHSGNTIYF	TGTGCCAGCAGCCCGGTGGAGGGGCACTCTGGAAACACCATATATTTT
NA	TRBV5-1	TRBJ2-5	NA	CASSLTVQETQYF	TGCGCCAGCAGCCTGACAGTCCAAGAGACCCAGTACTTC
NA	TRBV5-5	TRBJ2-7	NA	CASSLDRVSDEQYF	TGTGCCAGCAGCTTGGACAGGGTTAGTGACGAGCAGTACTTC
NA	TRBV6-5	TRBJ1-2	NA	CASSSGIGYTF	TGTGCCAGCAGTTCTGGCATCGGCTACACCTTC
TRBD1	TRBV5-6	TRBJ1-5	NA	CASSGDRGINQPQHF	TGTGCCAGCAGCGGGGACAGGGGCATCAATCAGCCCCAGCATTTT
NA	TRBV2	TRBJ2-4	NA	CARRRGGRIEDIQYF	TGTGCCCGGAGGAGGGGGGGGCGGATCGAGGACATTCAGTACTTC
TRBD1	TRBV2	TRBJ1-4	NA	CASRLRDRLLRTNEKLFF	TGTGCCAGCCGTCTCCGGGACAGGCTCCTCCGGACTAATGAAAAACTGTTTTTT
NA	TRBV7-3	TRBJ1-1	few	CASSLTGRFNTEAFF	TGTGCCAGCAGCTTAACCGGACGGTTTAACACTGAAGCTTTCTTT
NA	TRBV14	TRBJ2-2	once	CASSHTGELFF	TGTGCCAGCAGCCACACCGGGGAGCTGTTTTTT